This T cell receptor beta chain was profiled in a study of CD8+ T cells in alopecia areata. Background on the study: Tofacitinib lasted 6 to 18 months, then 6 months off drug.

It was cDNA, reverse transcribed from extracted RNA, that served as the sequencing template. Sequencing used immunoSEQ multiplex PCR; TCRdb keeps in-frame clones, though not all of them. The sample shows under 350,000 clones, roughly 60% of them seen only once. Concerning this clone itself: Its target is not known.

The treatment is: oral pan-JAK inhibitor, 5-10 mg twice daily. Isolation of CD4+ and CD8+ T cells from PBMCs was achieved by sorting. The CDR3 has 12 residues. The trim removed 3 bases at V and 13 bases at J, leaving 7 bases unmatched. Germline CDR1 reads SGDLS; CDR2 reads YYNGEE. The study, taken as a whole, reports: As there was one nonresponder, how baseline CD8+ expansion relates to response remains uncertain. Sequences from scalp samples also cover resident alphabeta T cells of normal skin.

The chain carries TRBV9 and TRBJ2-1; 7 nucleotides match TRBD1. This receptor was obtained from a human donor with alopecia areata. The material sequenced was CD4+ T cells sorted from blood, taken at week 24, from a patient treated with tofacitinib. The CDR3 protein is CASSAGQAGQFF. The CDR3 region has the DNA TGTGCCAGCAGCGCTGGACAGGCCGGACAGTTCTTC.